This T cell receptor beta chain was observed in a study of blood T cell repertoires in COVID-19. Looking at the study overall: Acute and convalescent COVID-19 specimens originated in the United States, Italy and Spain.

TCRdb's table, derived via immunoSEQ multiplex PCR, lists solely in-frame clones and lacks some. The table lists 200,000 to 250,000 clones, around 90% of them singletons. CDR1 and CDR2 from the germline V gene are LNHDA and SQIVND (reference sequence). The V and J ends lost 4 bases and 9 bases, in that order; junction bases with no gene match: 8. This CDR3 is built from 14 residues. The receptor's source is a man aged 55-75 years who had recovered from COVID-19. The chain uses TRBV19 and TRBJ1-5; TRBD1 matches at 8 bases. The material sequenced was peripheral blood. CDR3 residues: CASSSTGGGMPQHF. The DNA for the CDR3 is TGTGCCAGTAGTAGCACAGGGGGAGGGATGCCCCAGCATTTT.